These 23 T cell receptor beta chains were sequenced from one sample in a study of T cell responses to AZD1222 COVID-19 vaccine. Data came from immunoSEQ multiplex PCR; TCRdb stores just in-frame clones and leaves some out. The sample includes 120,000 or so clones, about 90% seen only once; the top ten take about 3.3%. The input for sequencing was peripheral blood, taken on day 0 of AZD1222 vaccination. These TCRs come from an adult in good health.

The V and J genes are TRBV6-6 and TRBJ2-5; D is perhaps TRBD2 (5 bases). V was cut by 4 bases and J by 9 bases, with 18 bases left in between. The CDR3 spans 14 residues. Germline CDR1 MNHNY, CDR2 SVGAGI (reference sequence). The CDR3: CASSSSSPPGAQYF. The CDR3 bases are TGTGCCAGCAGTTCCTCTTCTCCCCCCGGGGCCCAGTACTTC.

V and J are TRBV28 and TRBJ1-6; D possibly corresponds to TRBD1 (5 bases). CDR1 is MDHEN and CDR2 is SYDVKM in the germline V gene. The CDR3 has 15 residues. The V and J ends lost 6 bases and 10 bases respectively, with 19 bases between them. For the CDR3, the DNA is TGTGCCAGCAGGGTTGGCCCCGGGGGTTGGTCACCCCTCCACTTT. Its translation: CASRVGPGGWSPLHF.

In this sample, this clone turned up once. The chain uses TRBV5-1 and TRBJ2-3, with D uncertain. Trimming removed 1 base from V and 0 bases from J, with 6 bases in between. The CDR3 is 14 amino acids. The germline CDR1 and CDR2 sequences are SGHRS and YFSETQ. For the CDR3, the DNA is TGCGCCAGCAGCTTGCAGAGTAGCACAGATACGCAGTATTTT. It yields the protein CASSLQSSTDTQYF.

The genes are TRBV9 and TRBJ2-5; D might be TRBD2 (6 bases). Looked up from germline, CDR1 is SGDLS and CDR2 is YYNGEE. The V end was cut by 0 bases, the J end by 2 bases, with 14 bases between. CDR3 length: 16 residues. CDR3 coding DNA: TGTGCCAGCAGCGTAGCCCCGGGACTGGAACAAGAGACCCAGTACTTC. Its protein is CASSVAPGLEQETQYF.

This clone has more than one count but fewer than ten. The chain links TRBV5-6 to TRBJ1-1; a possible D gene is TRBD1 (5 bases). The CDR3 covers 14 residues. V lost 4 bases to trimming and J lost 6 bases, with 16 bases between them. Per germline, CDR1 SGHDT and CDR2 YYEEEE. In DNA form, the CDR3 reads TGTGCCAGCAGCGGGGGGACGTCGGGAGCTGAAGCTTTCTTT. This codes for CASSGGTSGAEAFF.

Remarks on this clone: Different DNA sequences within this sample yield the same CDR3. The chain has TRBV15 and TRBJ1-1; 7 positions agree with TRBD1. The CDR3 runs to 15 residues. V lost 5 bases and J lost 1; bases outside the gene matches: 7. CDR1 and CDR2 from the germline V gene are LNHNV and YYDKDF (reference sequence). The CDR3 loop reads CATSGRQGPNTEAFF. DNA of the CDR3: TGTGCCACCAGCGGAAGACAGGGACCGAACACTGAAGCTTTCTTT.

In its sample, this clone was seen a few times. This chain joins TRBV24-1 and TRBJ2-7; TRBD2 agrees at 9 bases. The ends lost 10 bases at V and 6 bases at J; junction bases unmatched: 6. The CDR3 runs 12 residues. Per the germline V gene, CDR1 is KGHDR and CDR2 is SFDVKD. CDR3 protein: CATGEAGGEQYF. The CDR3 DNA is TGTGCCACGGGGGAAGCGGGAGGCGAGCAGTACTTC.

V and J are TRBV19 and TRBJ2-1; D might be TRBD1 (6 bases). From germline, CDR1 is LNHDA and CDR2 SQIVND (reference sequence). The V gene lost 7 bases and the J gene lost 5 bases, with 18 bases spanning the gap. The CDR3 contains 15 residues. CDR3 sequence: CASNPTGNVNNEQFF. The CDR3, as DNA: TGTGCCAGTAACCCTACAGGGAATGTCAACAATGAGCAGTTCTTC.

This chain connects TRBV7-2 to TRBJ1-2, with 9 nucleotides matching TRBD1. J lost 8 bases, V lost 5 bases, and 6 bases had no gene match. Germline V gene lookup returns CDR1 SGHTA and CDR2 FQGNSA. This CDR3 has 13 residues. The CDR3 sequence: CASSLGQGIGYTF. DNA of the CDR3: TGTGCCAGCAGCCTCGGACAGGGGATAGGCTACACCTTC.

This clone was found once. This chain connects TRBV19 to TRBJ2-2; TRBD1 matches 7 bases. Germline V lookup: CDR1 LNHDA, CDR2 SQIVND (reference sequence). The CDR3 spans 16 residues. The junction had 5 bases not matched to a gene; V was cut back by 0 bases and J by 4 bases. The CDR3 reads CASSIDLTGATGELFF. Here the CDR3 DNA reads TGTGCCAGTAGTATAGATCTCACAGGGGCCACCGGGGAGCTGTTTTTT. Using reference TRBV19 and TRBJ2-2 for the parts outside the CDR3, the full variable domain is DGGITQSPKYLFRKEGQNVTLSCEQNLNHDAMYWYRQDPGQGLRLIYYSQIVNDFQKGDIAEGYSVSREKKESFPLTVTSAQKNPTAFYLCASSIDLTGATGELFFGEGSRLTVL.

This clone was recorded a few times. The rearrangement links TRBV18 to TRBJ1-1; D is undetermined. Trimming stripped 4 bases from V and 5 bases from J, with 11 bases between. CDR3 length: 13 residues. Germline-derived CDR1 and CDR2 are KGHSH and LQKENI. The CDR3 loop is CASSLGMGTEAFF. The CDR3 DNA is TGTGCCAGCTCACTCGGGATGGGGACTGAAGCTTTCTTT. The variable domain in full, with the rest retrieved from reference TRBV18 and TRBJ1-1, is NAGVMQNPRHLVRRRGQEARLRCSPMKGHSHVYWYRQLPEEGLKFMVYLQKENIIDESGMPKERFSAEFPKEGPSILRIQQVVRGDSAAYFCASSLGMGTEAFFGQGTRLTVV.

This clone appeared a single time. The CDR3 bases are TGTGCCACCAGCATTTCCGACAGGGGGCGAACTGAAGCTTTCTTT. It encodes CATSISDRGRTEAFF. The V and J genes are TRBV15 and TRBJ1-1; 10 positions match TRBD1. Germline values: CDR1 LNHNV, CDR2 YYDKDF (reference sequence). Germline trimming cut 4 bases from V and 5 bases from J; bases unmatched to any gene: 7. The CDR3 spans 15 residues.

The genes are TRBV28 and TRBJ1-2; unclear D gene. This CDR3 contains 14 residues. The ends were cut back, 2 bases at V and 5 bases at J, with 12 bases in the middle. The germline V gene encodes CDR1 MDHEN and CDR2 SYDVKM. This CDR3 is CASSLRHLGYGYTF. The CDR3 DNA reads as TGTGCCAGCAGTTTACGTCACCTAGGGTATGGCTACACCTTC.

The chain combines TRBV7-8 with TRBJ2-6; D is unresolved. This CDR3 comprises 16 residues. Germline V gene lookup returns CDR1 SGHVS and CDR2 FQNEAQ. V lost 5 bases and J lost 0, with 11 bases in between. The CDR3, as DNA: TGTGCCAGCAGCCCCCGGAGCTACTCTGGGGCCAACGTCCTGACTTTC. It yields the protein CASSPRSYSGANVLTF.

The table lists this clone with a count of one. CDR3 sequence reads: CASSLGALDTQYF. Written as DNA, the CDR3 is TGTGCCAGCAGTTTAGGGGCCCTTGATACGCAGTATTTT. This sequence joins TRBV12-3 or TRBV12-4 and TRBJ2-3; D gene ambiguous. The V end lost 1 base, the J end lost 6 bases, and 8 bases lay between the germline ends. The CDR3 covers 13 residues.

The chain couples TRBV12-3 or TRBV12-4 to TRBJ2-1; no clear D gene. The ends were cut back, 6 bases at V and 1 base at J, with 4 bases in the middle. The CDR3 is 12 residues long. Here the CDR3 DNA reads TGTGCCAGCAGCTGGTCCTACAATGAGCAGTTCTTC. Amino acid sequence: CASSWSYNEQFF.

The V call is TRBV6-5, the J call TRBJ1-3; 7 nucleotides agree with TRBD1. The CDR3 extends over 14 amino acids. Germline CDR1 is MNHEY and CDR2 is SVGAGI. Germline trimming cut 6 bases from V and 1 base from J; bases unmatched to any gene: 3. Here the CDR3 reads CASRRTGSGNTIYF. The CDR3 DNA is TGTGCCAGCAGACGGACAGGTTCTGGAAACACCATATATTTT.

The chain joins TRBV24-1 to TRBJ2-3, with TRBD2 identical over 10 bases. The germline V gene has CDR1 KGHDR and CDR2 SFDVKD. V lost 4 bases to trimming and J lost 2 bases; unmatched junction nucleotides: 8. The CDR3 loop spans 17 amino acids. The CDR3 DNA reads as TGTGCCACCAGTGAGACCCCTAGCGGGGGCTCCACAGATACGCAGTATTTT. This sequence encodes CATSETPSGGSTDTQYF.

CDR3 in amino acids: CASSEPGQGVDHEQFF. The CDR3 DNA reads TGTGCCAGCAGTGAACCAGGACAGGGGGTGGATCATGAGCAGTTCTTC. J is TRBJ2-1 and V is TRBV25-1; 10 nucleotides align to TRBD1. From germline, CDR1 is MGHDK and CDR2 SYGVNS. V lost 2 bases, J lost 8 bases, and 9 bases stayed unmatched. The CDR3 contains 16 residues.

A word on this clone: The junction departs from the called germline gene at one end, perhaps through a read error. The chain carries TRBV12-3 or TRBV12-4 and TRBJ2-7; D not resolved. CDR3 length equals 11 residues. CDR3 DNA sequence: TGTGCCAGCAGTTTCAACGCCGGCATCCACTTC. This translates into CASSFNAGIHF.

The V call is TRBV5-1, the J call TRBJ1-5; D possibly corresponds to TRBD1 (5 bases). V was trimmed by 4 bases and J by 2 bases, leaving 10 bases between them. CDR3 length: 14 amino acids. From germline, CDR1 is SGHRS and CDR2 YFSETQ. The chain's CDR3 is CASSQGGGNQPQHF. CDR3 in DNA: TGCGCCAGCAGCCAGGGTGGGGGCAATCAGCCCCAGCATTTT. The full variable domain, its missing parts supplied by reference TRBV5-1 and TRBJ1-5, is KAGVTQTPRYLIKTRGQQVTLSCSPISGHRSVSWYQQTPGQGLQFLFEYFSETQRNKGNFPGRFSGRQFSNSRSEMNVSTLELGDSALYLCASSQGGGNQPQHFGDGTRLSIL.

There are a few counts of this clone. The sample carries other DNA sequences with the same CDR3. The CDR3 coding sequence is TGTGCCACCAGCAGGACCGGGACAGGGAATTCACCCCTCCACTTT. Residues: CATSRTGTGNSPLHF. The chain links TRBV15 to TRBJ1-6; TRBD1 matches 9 bases. The junction had 4 bases not matched to a gene; V was cut back by 3 bases and J by 7 bases. Germline V lookup: CDR1 LNHNV, CDR2 YYDKDF (reference sequence). CDR3 length: 15 amino acids. Combining the CDR3 with reference TRBV15 and TRBJ1-6 gives the whole variable domain DAMVIQNPRYQVTQFGKPVTLSCSQTLNHNVMYWYQQKSSQAPKLLFHYYDKDFNNEADTPDNFQSRRPNTSFCFLDIRSPGLGDTAMYLCATSRTGTGNSPLHFGNGTRLTVT.

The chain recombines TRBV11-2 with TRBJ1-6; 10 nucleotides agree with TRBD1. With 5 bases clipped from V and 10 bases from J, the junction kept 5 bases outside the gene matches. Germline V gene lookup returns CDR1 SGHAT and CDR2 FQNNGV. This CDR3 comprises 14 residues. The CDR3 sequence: CASSPTGGVSPLHF. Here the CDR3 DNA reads TGTGCCAGCAGCCCGACAGGGGGCGTCTCACCCCTCCACTTT.